This TCR beta chain was documented in a study of blood T cells in healthy people across ages. Germline V gene data show CDR1 as MNHEY and CDR2 as SVGAGI. V shed 2 bases, J shed 0 bases, and the junction held 10 bases outside the gene matches. The CDR3 is 18 amino acids. A J-beta primer mix and a sample-barcoded 5' primer were used in a second PCR of about 7 to 12 cycles. TCRdb fed the 5' RACE reads into MiXCR, producing one record per CDR3 protein. The data contain roughly 1,300,000 distinct CDR3 sequences, approximately 59% of them singletons. The chain combines TRBV6-5 with TRBJ2-3; 8 nucleotides agree with TRBD2. The sequenced sample consisted of blood. This TCR was sampled from a man aged 18 to 30 in good health. The CDR3 is CASSYLRSGRGSTDTQYF. CDR3 coding DNA: TGTGCCAGCAGTTACCTCCGGAGCGGGAGAGGAAGCACAGATACGCAGTATTTT.